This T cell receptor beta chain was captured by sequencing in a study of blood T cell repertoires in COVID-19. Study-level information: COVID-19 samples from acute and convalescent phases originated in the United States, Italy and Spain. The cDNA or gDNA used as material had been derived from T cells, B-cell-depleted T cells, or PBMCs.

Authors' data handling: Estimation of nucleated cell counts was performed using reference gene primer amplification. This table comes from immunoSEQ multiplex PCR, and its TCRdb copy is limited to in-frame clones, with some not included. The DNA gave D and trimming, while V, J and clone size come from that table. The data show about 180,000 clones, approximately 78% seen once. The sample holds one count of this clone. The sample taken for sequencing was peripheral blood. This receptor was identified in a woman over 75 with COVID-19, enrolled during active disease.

The CDR3 protein is CASSLAWTGGDFYGYTF. CDR3 sequence (DNA): TGTGCCAGCAGCTTAGCCTGGACAGGGGGGGATTTCTATGGCTACACCTTC. This chain connects TRBV7-8 to TRBJ1-2, with TRBD1 identical over 10 bases. From germline, CDR1 is SGHVS and CDR2 FQNEAQ. The CDR3 sequence is 17 residues long. The V segment lost 0 bases and the J segment 4 bases; nucleotides outside the gene matches: 8.